The rows below give T cell receptor beta chains drawn from one sample of a study of blood T cell repertoires in COVID-19. Clones were sequenced by immunoSEQ multiplex PCR, and TCRdb holds only the in-frame ones, with some missing. This sample carries some 200,000 clones, about 88% of them seen once, and the ten largest clones take roughly 2.7%. Sequencing was performed on PBMCs or T cells enriched from blood (not recorded which). The origin of the receptors is a woman aged 30 to 39 who had recovered from COVID-19. The CDR3 runs from the conserved cysteine through the conserved F or W. A D gene is named only where the DNA matches it firmly. Only some rows state a clone size, as once, few, many or a class for expanded clones.

clone size	V gene	J gene	D gene	CDR3 protein	CDR3 DNA
-	TRBV7-2	TRBJ1-3	TRBD1	CASSLETGATGNTIYF	TGTGCCAGCAGCTTAGAGACAGGGGCAACTGGAAACACCATATATTTT
-	TRBV4-3	TRBJ1-2	-	CASSQGAKNGYTF	TGCGCCAGCAGCCAAGGGGCAAAGAATGGCTACACCTTC
-	TRBV7-9	TRBJ1-2	-	CASSLGFGNDIANYGYTF	TGTGCCAGCAGCTTAGGGTTCGGGAACGATATAGCTAACTATGGCTACACCTTC
-	TRBV19	TRBJ1-4	TRBD1	CASSPPGTGTNEKLFF	TGTGCCAGTAGTCCCCCCGGGACAGGGACAAATGAAAAACTGTTTTTT
-	TRBV12-3/TRBV12-4	TRBJ1-6	-	CASRGVDNSPLHF	TGTGCCAGCAGAGGGGTTGATAATTCACCCCTCCACTTT
-	TRBV12-3/TRBV12-4	TRBJ2-3	-	CASSVKPVSTQYF	TGTGCCAGCAGCGTAAAGCCGGTATCCACGCAGTATTTT
once	TRBV12-3/TRBV12-4	TRBJ1-2	TRBD1	CASSSQGGFGYTF	TGTGCCAGCAGTTCGCAGGGGGGTTTTGGCTACACCTTC
-	TRBV12-3/TRBV12-4	TRBJ1-2	-	CASSSTGGYTF	TGTGCCAGCAGTTCAACAGGGGGCTACACCTTC
-	TRBV6-5	TRBJ1-2	-	CASSETGIYGYTF	TGTGCCAGCAGCGAGACCGGGATCTATGGCTACACCTTC
-	TRBV25-1	TRBJ2-7	-	CASSDLSGLSSYEQYF	TGTGCCAGCAGTGATTTGTCGGGTCTAAGCTCCTACGAGCAGTACTTC
-	TRBV12-3/TRBV12-4	TRBJ1-6	-	CASSLLRNSPLHF	TGTGCCAGCAGTTTATTGAGAAATTCACCCCTCCACTTT
-	TRBV6-5	TRBJ2-7	TRBD1	CASTTTGAYEQYF	TGTGCCAGCACCACCACAGGGGCATACGAGCAGTACTTC
-	TRBV20-1	TRBJ1-2	-	CSASNSGINPNYGYTF	TGCAGTGCTAGTAATTCGGGGATAAACCCAAACTATGGCTACACCTTC
-	TRBV10-2	TRBJ1-2	-	CASSESIQVANYGYTF	TGCGCCAGCAGTGAGTCGATCCAGGTGGCTAACTATGGCTACACCTTC
-	TRBV6-5	TRBJ2-5	TRBD1	CASRDRDRAQETQYF	TGTGCCAGCAGAGACCGGGACAGGGCCCAAGAGACCCAGTACTTC
few	TRBV10-3	TRBJ2-7	TRBD1	CAISPGQGAGEQYF	TGTGCCATCAGCCCGGGACAGGGGGCCGGAGAGCAGTACTTC
-	TRBV10-3	TRBJ1-2	TRBD1	CAIGQDRGVNYGYTF	TGTGCCATCGGCCAGGACAGGGGAGTTAACTATGGCTACACCTTC
medium-sized	TRBV14	TRBJ1-1	-	CASSQSRGSNTEAFF	TGTGCCAGCAGCCAATCGCGCGGCTCGAACACTGAAGCTTTCTTT
-	TRBV29-1	TRBJ2-7	TRBD1	CSVETGAGEQYF	TGCAGCGTTGAAACAGGGGCGGGCGAGCAGTACTTC
-	TRBV7-2	TRBJ2-7	TRBD1	CASSGQGSNEQYF	TGTGCCAGCAGCGGACAGGGGTCCAACGAGCAGTACTTC
-	TRBV6-5	TRBJ1-1	-	CASSSSGAQDEAFF	TGTGCCAGCAGCAGTTCAGGGGCTCAGGATGAAGCTTTCTTT
-	TRBV6-5	TRBJ1-1	TRBD1	CASNIVQGRTEAFF	TGTGCCAGCAATATTGTACAGGGGAGGACTGAAGCTTTCTTT
few	TRBV5-5	TRBJ2-1	-	CASSSQRSSYNEQFF	TGTGCCAGCAGCTCCCAACGGAGCTCCTACAATGAGCAGTTCTTC
-	TRBV27	TRBJ2-2	TRBD1	CASGTGTNTGELFF	TGTGCCAGCGGGACAGGGACGAACACCGGGGAGCTGTTTTTT
-	TRBV13	TRBJ2-1	-	CASSPPGGGEQFF	TGTGCCAGCAGCCCCCCCGGCGGAGGTGAGCAGTTCTTC
-	TRBV15	TRBJ2-5	-	CATRPGGRRQETQYF	TGTGCCACCAGACCGGGGGGCCGGCGCCAAGAGACCCAGTACTTC
-	TRBV5-4	TRBJ1-2	-	CASSLDRVYGYTF	TGTGCCAGCAGCTTGGACAGGGTGTATGGCTACACCTTC
-	TRBV6-6	TRBJ1-5	TRBD1	CATKEGAKQPQHF	TGTGCCACTAAAGAGGGGGCAAAACAGCCCCAGCATTTT
-	TRBV2	TRBJ1-4	-	CASSRTINRRGEKLFF	TGTGCCAGCAGTCGGACCATAAACCGAAGGGGTGAAAAACTGTTTTTT
-	TRBV11-2	TRBJ1-2	-	CASNPILGASGYTF	TGTGCCAGCAATCCCATCCTTGGGGCGTCTGGCTACACCTTC
-	TRBV6-5	TRBJ1-1	-	CASNRRTADGAFF	TGTGCCAGCAATAGGAGGACAGCGGATGGAGCTTTCTTT
many	TRBV3-1/TRBV3-2	TRBJ2-3	TRBD2	CASSPLAVVTDTQYF	TGTGCCAGCAGCCCACTAGCGGTCGTCACAGATACGCAGTATTTT
-	TRBV19	TRBJ2-5	TRBD1	CASSRDREETQYF	TGTGCCAGTAGTAGGGACAGGGAAGAGACCCAGTACTTC
-	TRBV7-3	TRBJ2-2	-	CASSPGTGELFF	TGTGCCAGCAGCCCGGGGACCGGGGAGCTGTTTTTT
-	TRBV3-1/TRBV3-2	TRBJ2-6	-	CASSQDKAAGANVLTF	TGTGCCAGCAGCCAGGACAAGGCGGCTGGGGCCAACGTCCTGACTTTC
-	TRBV11-2	TRBJ1-1	-	CASSLDLGEEAFF	TGTGCCAGCAGCTTAGATCTAGGGGAAGAAGCTTTCTTT
once	TRBV7-9	TRBJ2-1	-	CASSTQVSSYNEQFF	TGTGCCAGCAGCACTCAGGTCAGCTCCTACAATGAGCAGTTCTTC
-	TRBV10-3	TRBJ1-3	TRBD1	CAISGGQVIGNTIYF	TGTGCCATCAGTGGGGGACAGGTGATTGGAAACACCATATATTTT
-	TRBV12-5	TRBJ1-1	-	CASGLEQGTEAFF	TGTGCTAGTGGTTTGGAACAGGGCACTGAAGCTTTCTTT
-	TRBV19	TRBJ1-4	-	CASSPVLNEKLFF	TGTGCCAGTAGTCCGGTCCTTAATGAAAAACTGTTTTTT
once	TRBV7-2	TRBJ1-1	-	CASRYVNTEAFF	TGTGCCAGCAGGTATGTGAACACTGAAGCTTTCTTT
-	TRBV28	TRBJ2-7	TRBD1	CASSLLWTGGSEQYF	TGTGCCAGCAGTTTACTTTGGACAGGGGGTTCCGAGCAGTACTTC
few	TRBV2	TRBJ1-4	TRBD1	CASSDRAGGEKLFF	TGTGCCAGCAGTGACAGGGCAGGGGGAGAAAAACTGTTTTTT
-	TRBV7-3	TRBJ2-1	TRBD2	CASSLTGGASYNEQFF	TGTGCCAGCAGCTTAACCGGGGGGGCTTCCTACAATGAGCAGTTCTTC
-	TRBV7-2	TRBJ1-5	TRBD1	CASSTGTGGALGQPQHF	TGTGCCAGCAGCACCGGGACAGGGGGCGCTTTAGGGCAGCCCCAGCATTTT
-	TRBV7-2	TRBJ1-1	-	CASSFDRDTEAFF	TGTGCCAGCAGCTTCGACAGAGACACTGAAGCTTTCTTT
-	TRBV4-1	TRBJ1-5	-	CASSQGAGRGQPQHF	TGCGCCAGCAGCCAAGGAGCAGGGAGGGGGCAGCCCCAGCATTTT
-	TRBV18	TRBJ1-1	-	CASSRQVGDTEAFF	TGTGCCAGCTCTCGACAGGTCGGGGACACTGAAGCTTTCTTT
-	TRBV3-1/TRBV3-2	TRBJ1-3	TRBD1	CASSRAGTGTGNTIYF	TGTGCCAGCAGCCGGGCCGGGACAGGGACTGGAAACACCATATATTTT
-	TRBV4-2	TRBJ1-4	-	CASSQDTGRGEKLFF	TGTGCCAGCAGCCAAGATACAGGAAGGGGTGAAAAACTGTTTTTT
once	TRBV4-3	TRBJ1-2	-	CASNQDWGVDYGYTF	TGCGCCAGCAACCAAGATTGGGGGGTGGACTATGGCTACACCTTC
-	TRBV4-3	TRBJ2-3	-	CASSQDYSYPYTDTQYF	TGCGCCAGCAGCCAAGACTACTCATACCCGTACACAGATACGCAGTATTTT
-	TRBV9	TRBJ1-1	-	CASSGDNSTEAFF	TGTGCCAGCAGCGGGGACAACTCCACTGAAGCTTTCTTT